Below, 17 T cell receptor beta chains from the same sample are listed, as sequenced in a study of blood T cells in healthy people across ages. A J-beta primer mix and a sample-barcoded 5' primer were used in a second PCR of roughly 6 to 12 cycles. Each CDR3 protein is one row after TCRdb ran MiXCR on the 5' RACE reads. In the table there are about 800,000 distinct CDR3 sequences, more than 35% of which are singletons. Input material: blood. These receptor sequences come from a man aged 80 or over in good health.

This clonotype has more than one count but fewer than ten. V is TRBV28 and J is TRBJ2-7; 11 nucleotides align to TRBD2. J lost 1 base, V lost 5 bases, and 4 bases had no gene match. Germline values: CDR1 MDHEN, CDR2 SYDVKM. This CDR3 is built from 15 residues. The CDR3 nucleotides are TGTGCCAGCAGTATGACTAGCGGGGCATCCTACGAGCAGTACTTC. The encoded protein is CASSMTSGASYEQYF.

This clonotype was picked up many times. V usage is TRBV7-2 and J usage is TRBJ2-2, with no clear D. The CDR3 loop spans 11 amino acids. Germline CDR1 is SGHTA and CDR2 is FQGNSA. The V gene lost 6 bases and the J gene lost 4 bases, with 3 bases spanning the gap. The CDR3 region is CASRRTGELFF. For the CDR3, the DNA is TGTGCCAGCAGGCGCACCGGGGAGCTGTTTTTT.

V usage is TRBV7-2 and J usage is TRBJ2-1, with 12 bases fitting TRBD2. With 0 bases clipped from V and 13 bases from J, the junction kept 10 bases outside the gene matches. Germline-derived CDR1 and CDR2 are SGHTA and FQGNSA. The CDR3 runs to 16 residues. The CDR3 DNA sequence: TGTGCCAGCAGCTTAGCTCCGACTAGCGGGAGTGGGACCCAGTTCTTC. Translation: CASSLAPTSGSGTQFF. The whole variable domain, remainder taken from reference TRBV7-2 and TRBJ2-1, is GAGVSQSPSNKVTEKGKDVELRCDPISGHTALYWYRQSLGQGLEFLIYFQGNSAPDKSGLPSDRFSAERTGGSVSTLTIQRTQQEDSAVYLCASSLAPTSGSGTQFFGPGTRLTVL.

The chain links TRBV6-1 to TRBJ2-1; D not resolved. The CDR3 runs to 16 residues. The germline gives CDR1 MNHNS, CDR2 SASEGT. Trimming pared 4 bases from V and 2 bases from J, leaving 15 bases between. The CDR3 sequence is CASSVLSTPTYNEQFF. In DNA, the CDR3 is TGTGCCAGCAGTGTACTTAGCACTCCCACCTACAATGAGCAGTTCTTC.

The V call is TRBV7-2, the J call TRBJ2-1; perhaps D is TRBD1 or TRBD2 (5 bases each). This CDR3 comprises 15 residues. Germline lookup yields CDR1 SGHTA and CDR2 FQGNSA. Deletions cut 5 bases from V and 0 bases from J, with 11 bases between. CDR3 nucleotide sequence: TGTGCCAGCAGCGTCCGGGACGGCTCCTACAATGAGCAGTTCTTC. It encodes CASSVRDGSYNEQFF. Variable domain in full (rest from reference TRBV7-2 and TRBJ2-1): GAGVSQSPSNKVTEKGKDVELRCDPISGHTALYWYRQSLGQGLEFLIYFQGNSAPDKSGLPSDRFSAERTGGSVSTLTIQRTQQEDSAVYLCASSVRDGSYNEQFFGPGTRLTVL.

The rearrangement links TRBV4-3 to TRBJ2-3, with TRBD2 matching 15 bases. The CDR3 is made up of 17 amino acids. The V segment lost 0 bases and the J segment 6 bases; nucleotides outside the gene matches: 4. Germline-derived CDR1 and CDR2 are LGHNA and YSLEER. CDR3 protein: CASSQDLGLAGGDTQYF. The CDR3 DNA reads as TGCGCCAGCAGCCAAGATTTAGGACTAGCGGGAGGGGATACGCAGTATTTT.

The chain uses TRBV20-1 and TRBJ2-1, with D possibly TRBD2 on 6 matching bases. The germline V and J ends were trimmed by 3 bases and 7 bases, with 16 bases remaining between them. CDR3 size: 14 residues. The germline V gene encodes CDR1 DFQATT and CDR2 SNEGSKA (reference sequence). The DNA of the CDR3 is TGCAGTGCTAGCCGGGCCCCAGGAGGGAATGAGCAGTTCTTC. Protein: CSASRAPGGNEQFF.

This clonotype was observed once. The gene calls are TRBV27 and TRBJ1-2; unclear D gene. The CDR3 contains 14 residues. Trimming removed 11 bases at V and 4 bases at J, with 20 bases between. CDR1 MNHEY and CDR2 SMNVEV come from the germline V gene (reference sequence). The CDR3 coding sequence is TGTGCCGGCCACCCGGGTGGCAGCGGCTATGGCTACACCTTC. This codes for CAGHPGGSGYGYTF.

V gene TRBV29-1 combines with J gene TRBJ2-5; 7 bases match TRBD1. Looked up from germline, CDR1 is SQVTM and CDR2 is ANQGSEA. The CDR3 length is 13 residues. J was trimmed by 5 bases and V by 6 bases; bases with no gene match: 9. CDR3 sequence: CSVPRGQGETQYF. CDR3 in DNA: TGCAGCGTCCCAAGGGGGCAGGGGGAGACCCAGTACTTC.

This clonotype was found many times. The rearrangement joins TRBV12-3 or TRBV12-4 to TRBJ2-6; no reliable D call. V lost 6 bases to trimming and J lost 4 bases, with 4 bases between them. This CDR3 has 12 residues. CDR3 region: CASSLGANVLTF. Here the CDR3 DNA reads TGTGCCAGCAGCCTGGGGGCCAACGTCCTGACTTTC.

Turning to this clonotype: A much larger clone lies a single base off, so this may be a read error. In DNA form, the CDR3 reads TGTGCCAGCAGTGAATTTGGGGGAGGAAGTCATGGCAAAAACATTCAGTACTTC. Its protein product is CASSEFGGGSHGKNIQYF. J is TRBJ2-4 and V is TRBV2; D may be TRBD2 (6 bases). This CDR3 contains 18 residues. Trimming stripped 2 bases from V and 3 bases from J, with 20 bases between. Per germline, CDR1 SNHLY and CDR2 FYNNEI. The full variable domain, in which reference TRBV2 and TRBJ2-4 provide the parts outside the CDR3, is EPEVTQTPSHQVTQMGQEVILRCVPISNHLYFYWYRQILGQKVEFLVSFYNNEISEKSEIFDDQFSVERPDGSNFTLKIRSTKLEDSAMYFCASSEFGGGSHGKNIQYFGAGTRLSVL.

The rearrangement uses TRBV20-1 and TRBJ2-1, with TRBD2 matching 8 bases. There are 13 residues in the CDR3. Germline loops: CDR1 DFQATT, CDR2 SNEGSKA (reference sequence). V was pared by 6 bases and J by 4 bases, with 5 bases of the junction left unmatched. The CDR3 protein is CSAITGGYNEQFF. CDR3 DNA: TGCAGTGCCATAACGGGGGGGTACAATGAGCAGTTCTTC.

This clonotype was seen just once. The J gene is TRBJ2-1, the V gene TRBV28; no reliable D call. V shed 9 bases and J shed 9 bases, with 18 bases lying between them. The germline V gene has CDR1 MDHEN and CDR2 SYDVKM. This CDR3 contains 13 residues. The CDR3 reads CASTTTGWSEQFF. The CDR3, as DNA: TGTGCCAGTACCACCACCGGGTGGTCTGAGCAGTTCTTC.

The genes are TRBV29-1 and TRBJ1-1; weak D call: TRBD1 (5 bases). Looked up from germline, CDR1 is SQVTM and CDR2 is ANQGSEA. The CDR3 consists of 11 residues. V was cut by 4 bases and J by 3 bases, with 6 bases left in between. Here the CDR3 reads CSVGGDTEAFF. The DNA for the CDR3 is TGCAGCGTTGGGGGGGACACTGAAGCTTTCTTT.

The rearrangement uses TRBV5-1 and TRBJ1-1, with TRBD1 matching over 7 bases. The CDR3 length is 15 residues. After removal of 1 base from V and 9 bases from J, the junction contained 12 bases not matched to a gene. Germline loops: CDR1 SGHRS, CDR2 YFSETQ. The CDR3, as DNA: TGCGCCAGCAGCTTGAGTGGAGGGGGCGGTCAACAAGCTTTCTTT. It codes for CASSLSGGGGQQAFF.

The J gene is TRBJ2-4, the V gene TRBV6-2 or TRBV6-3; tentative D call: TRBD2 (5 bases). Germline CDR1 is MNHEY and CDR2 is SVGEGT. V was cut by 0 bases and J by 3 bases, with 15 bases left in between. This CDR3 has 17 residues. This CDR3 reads CASSYSRRPVGKNIQYF. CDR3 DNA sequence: TGTGCCAGCAGTTACTCGAGGAGGCCGGTCGGCAAAAACATTCAGTACTTC.

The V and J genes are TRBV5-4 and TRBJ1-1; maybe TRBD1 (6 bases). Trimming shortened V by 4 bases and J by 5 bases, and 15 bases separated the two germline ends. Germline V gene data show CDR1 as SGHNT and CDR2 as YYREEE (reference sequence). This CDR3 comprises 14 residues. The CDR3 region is CASSGDGGYTEAFF. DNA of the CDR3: TGTGCCAGCAGCGGGGACGGGGGCTATACTGAAGCTTTCTTT.